This T cell receptor beta chain came from a study of shared clonotypes between healthy human individuals. Overall study context: The study enrolled a couple of women and a few men aged 18 to 49.

As to this clone: What it binds is unknown.

As defined, naive CD8 cells were CD45RO-negative and positively selected for CCR7, with terminally differentiated effector memory CD45RA+ cells excluded. The study, taken as a whole, reports: Though the depth was large, rarefaction showed that sorted-subset sequencing was incomplete. Clonotypes shared by all four sorted-subset donors had higher generation probabilities than non-shared clonotypes.

In the authors' workflow: There were no quality scores in the junction-only immunoSEQ sequences, so filtering differed. Some clones are missing from TCRdb's copy, which holds only in-frame ones; the method was immunoSEQ multiplex PCR. V and J calls and clone size are given by that table; D and trimming were obtained from the DNA. The sample has some 2 million clones, approximately 95% seen once. The origin of this receptor is a man aged 18 to 35 in good health. Sequencing was carried out using naive CD8+ T cells sorted from blood.

CDR3 in DNA: TGTGCCAGCAGTCCTCAGGGAGGGACTGAAGCTTTCTTT. Translation gives CASSPQGGTEAFF. V gene TRBV25-1 combines with J gene TRBJ1-1, with TRBD1 as a possible D gene (5 bases). The CDR3 is made up of 13 amino acids. CDR1 is MGHDK and CDR2 is SYGVNS in the germline V gene. The V end lost 5 bases, the J end lost 5 bases, and 12 bases lay between the germline ends.